Listed here is a single T cell receptor (beta chain). What it recognizes is unknown. Data came from immunoSEQ multiplex PCR; TCRdb stores just in-frame clones and leaves some out. In the table there are approximately 400,000 clones, roughly 84% of which are singletons. The sample belongs to a study of Ad26.COV2.S vaccination and SARS-CoV-2 variants. The wider study: Ad26.COV2.S, an intramuscular injection, was given once or twice 56 days apart. Study-level findings and limits: Total T cell responses may have been underestimated by the TCR breadth and depth analyses. Whether participants received vaccine or placebo, their non-spike TCR breadth was similar.

The V and J ends lost 1 base and 13 bases respectively, with 31 bases between them. This CDR3 is built from 18 residues. Germline V gives CDR1 SGHVS, CDR2 FQNEAQ. The treatment: roughly 19 received Ad26.COV2.S at low or high dose, single or two shots; about 5 received placebo; per-sample allocation not given. Samples analyzed were those drawn on day 63 after the first vaccine or placebo injection. Built on an Ad26 vector, the vaccine expressed Wuhan-strain SARS-CoV-2 spike. The sequenced sample was peripheral blood, obtained in a trial of Ad26.COV2.S vaccine versus placebo. The gene calls are TRBV7-8 and TRBJ1-1, with D possibly matching TRBD1 (5 bases). The receptor was derived from a person between 18 and 59 years old who received the Ad26.COV2.S COVID-19 vaccine or a placebo. CDR3 sequence (DNA): TGTGCCAGCAGCTTAGTTGACCGGCATCCAGCTACGGGGCTGAGGGGTTTCTTT. Residues: CASSLVDRHPATGLRGFF.